This T cell receptor (beta chain) comes out of a study of T cell responses to AZD1222 COVID-19 vaccine. There are 14 residues in the CDR3. Trimming cost V 3 bases and J 4 bases, with 10 bases left between them. In germline, CDR1 is SEHNR, CDR2 FQNEAQ (reference sequence). The assay was immunoSEQ multiplex PCR, and TCRdb's table has in-frame clones only and misses some. The sample shows over 100,000 clones, about 89% of them seen only once. Specimen: peripheral blood, collected 28 days after the second dose of the MenACWY control vaccine. The chain uses TRBV7-9 and TRBJ1-3; the D is unclear. This sequence was found in an adult who received the MenACWY meningococcal vaccine as a control. CDR3 residues: CASSLSGSGNTIYF. CDR3 nucleotide sequence: TGTGCCAGCAGCTTGTCGGGATCAGGAAACACCATATATTTT.